A single sample is the source of the 17 T cell receptor beta chains below, sequenced in a study of blood T cells in healthy people across ages. Primers used in a second PCR of roughly 7 to 12 cycles were a sample-barcoded 5' primer and a J-beta primer mix. TCRdb independently ran MiXCR on the 5' RACE reads; one entry per CDR3 protein. Of around 1,700,000 distinct CDR3 sequences listed, roughly 27% are singletons. Sequenced material: blood. These receptor sequences come from a woman aged 30 to 39 in good health.

The rearrangement links TRBV7-9 to TRBJ2-1; D uncertain. V shed 3 bases and J shed 5 bases, with 11 bases lying between them. The CDR3 has 14 residues. Germline V lookup: CDR1 SEHNR, CDR2 FQNEAQ (reference sequence). In nucleotides, the CDR3 is TGTGCCAGCAGCTTTCTTGACAAGCACAATGAGCAGTTCTTC. Translated, it gives CASSFLDKHNEQFF. The whole variable domain, remainder taken from reference TRBV7-9 and TRBJ2-1, is DTGVSQNPRHKITKRGQNVTFRCDPISEHNRLYWYRQTLGQGPEFLTYFQNEAQLEKSRLLSDRFSAERPKGSFSTLEIQRTEQGDSAMYLCASSFLDKHNEQFFGPGTRLTVL.

This clonotype was seen repeatedly, ten times or more. The V call is TRBV6-6, the J call TRBJ2-1; D may be TRBD2 (6 bases). The length of the CDR3 is 16 residues. Germline values: CDR1 MNHNY, CDR2 SVGAGI (reference sequence). V lost 4 bases to trimming and J lost 1 base, with 14 bases between them. The CDR3 loop is CASSLRGAGSYNEQFF. In nucleotides, the CDR3 is TGTGCCAGCAGTTTGAGGGGAGCGGGTTCCTACAATGAGCAGTTCTTC.

There are many counts of this clonotype. This chain links TRBV4-2 with TRBJ1-2; TRBD1 might be the D (5 bases). Trimming left V 4 bases short and J 3 bases short, with 12 bases between. The CDR3 length is 14 residues. Germline CDR1 LGHNA, CDR2 YNFKEQ. DNA for the CDR3: TGTGCCAGCAGCCCAGCGGGGCAGGACTATGGCTACACCTTC. Protein: CASSPAGQDYGYTF.

The chain combines TRBV6-5 with TRBJ2-6; D is perhaps TRBD1 or TRBD2 (5 bases each). V lost 4 bases to trimming and J lost 0 bases, with 19 bases between them. Germline V gene data show CDR1 as MNHEY and CDR2 as SVGAGI. This CDR3 is 19 amino acids long. In DNA, the CDR3 is TGTGCCAGCAGTTCTGGGGACCGAATACTAAGCTCTGGGGCCAACGTCCTGACTTTC. Translated: CASSSGDRILSSGANVLTF.

This clonotype was seen at least ten times. CDR3 sequence: CSAQTPTSGDYEQYF. The DNA of the CDR3 is TGCAGTGCCCAAACCCCTACTAGCGGAGACTACGAGCAGTACTTC. The chain joins TRBV20-1 to TRBJ2-7, with 8 bases lining up with TRBD2. CDR1 DFQATT and CDR2 SNEGSKA come from the germline V gene (reference sequence). The CDR3 spans 15 residues. Losses at the gene ends were 6 bases for V and 3 bases for J; bases not matched to a gene: 13.

The rearrangement joins TRBV18 to TRBJ2-2; D is ambiguous. Germline CDR1 is KGHSH and CDR2 is LQKENI. The CDR3 loop spans 15 amino acids. V shed 3 bases and J shed 1 base, with 9 bases lying between them. The CDR3 coding sequence is TGTGCCAGCTCACCCTTCAACAAGAACACCGGGGAGCTGTTTTTT. Protein product: CASSPFNKNTGELFF.

The chain links TRBV7-9 to TRBJ1-2, with a tentative D call TRBD1 (6 bases). In germline, CDR1 is SEHNR, CDR2 FQNEAQ (reference sequence). V was pared by 4 bases and J by 2 bases, with 17 bases between. The CDR3 sequence is 16 residues long. The CDR3 bases are TGTGCCAGCAGCTGGGGCCGGGGGGCGCGGAACTATGGCTACACCTTC. It encodes CASSWGRGARNYGYTF. Complete variable domain (other parts from reference TRBV7-9 and TRBJ1-2): DTGVSQNPRHKITKRGQNVTFRCDPISEHNRLYWYRQTLGQGPEFLTYFQNEAQLEKSRLLSDRFSAERPKGSFSTLEIQRTEQGDSAMYLCASSWGRGARNYGYTFGSGTRLTVV.

The table lists this clonotype with a few counts. This sequence joins TRBV12-3 or TRBV12-4 and TRBJ1-6; 7 bases map to TRBD1. J was trimmed by 4 bases and V by 7 bases; bases with no gene match: 4. The CDR3 has 14 amino acids. The CDR3, as DNA: TGTGCCAGCAAGAGGGGACAGTATAATTCACCCCTCCACTTT. This gives the protein CASKRGQYNSPLHF.

This chain joins TRBV6-2 or TRBV6-3 and TRBJ2-5, with a tentative D call TRBD2 (5 bases). Germline V gene data show CDR1 as MNHEY and CDR2 as SVGEGT. The CDR3 covers 15 residues. V was cut by 1 base and J by 5 bases, with 14 bases left in between. This chain's CDR3 is CASSYYLAPRETQYF. Here the CDR3 DNA reads TGTGCCAGCAGTTACTATCTAGCTCCTCGGGAGACCCAGTACTTC.

The table lists this clonotype with a few counts. V usage is TRBV5-1 and J usage is TRBJ2-7; 14 bases line up with TRBD2. CDR1 and CDR2 (germline): SGHRS, YFSETQ. V shed 4 bases, J shed 6 bases, and the junction held 6 bases outside the gene matches. This CDR3 is built from 15 residues. The CDR3 bases are TGCGCCAGCAGCGCGGGACTAGCGGGAGCTGGCGAGCAGTACTTC. Translated, it gives CASSAGLAGAGEQYF.

This sequence joins TRBV12-3 or TRBV12-4 and TRBJ2-3, with TRBD2 identical over 11 bases. This CDR3 is 17 amino acids long. V trimming: 3 bases; J trimming: 8 bases; junction bases outside the gene matches: 13. CDR3 bases: TGTGCCAGCAGTTTTGGAGGAGGAACTAGCGGGGGAGGTACGCAGTATTTT. Translation: CASSFGGGTSGGGTQYF.

Regarding this clonotype: A much larger clone is a single base away; this may be a read error. The chain recombines TRBV29-1 with TRBJ2-1, with unresolved D. The germline gives CDR1 SQVTM, CDR2 ANQGSEA. The germline V and J ends were trimmed by 4 bases and 13 bases, with 11 bases remaining between them. The length of the CDR3 is 10 residues. The CDR3 sequence: CSVGEETQFF. Written as DNA, the CDR3 is TGCAGCGTTGGGGAAGAGACCCAGTTCTTC.

To note about this clonotype: The junction differs from germline at one of its ends, possibly a read error. The V call is TRBV3-1, the J call TRBJ2-1; D might be TRBD2 (5 bases). Looked up from germline, CDR1 is LGHDT and CDR2 is YNNKEL (reference sequence). The CDR3 is 16 amino acids. CDR3 coding DNA: TGTGCCAGCAGCCACGCAGCGGCCTTATCCTACAGTGAGCAGTTCTTC. Translation gives CASSHAAALSYSEQFF.

Regarding this clonotype: Since a much larger clone is just one base distant, this may be a read error. The V call is TRBV12-3 or TRBV12-4, the J call TRBJ1-5, with 9 bases lining up with TRBD1. The CDR3 runs 13 residues. CDR3: CAGSPGTGLNQHF. In DNA form, the CDR3 reads TGTGCCGGCAGTCCCGGGACAGGGCTTAACCAGCATTTT.

Note on this clonotype: A single base separates this from a much larger clone, so it may be a read error. This chain uses TRBV20-1 with TRBJ2-7, with D maybe TRBD1 (6 bases). The V gene's germline CDR1 is DFQATT and CDR2 SNEGSKA (reference sequence). The CDR3 has 14 amino acids. The CDR3 region is CSARRQGPNYVQYF. The CDR3 coding sequence is TGCAGTGCTAGAAGGCAGGGGCCCAACTACGTGCAGTACTTC.

This clonotype was found a few times. V gene TRBV6-6 combines with J gene TRBJ1-1; TRBD1 is a possible D gene (5 bases). V lost 4 bases to trimming and J lost 1 base, with 10 bases between them. CDR1 is MNHNY and CDR2 is SVGAGI in the germline V gene (reference sequence). This CDR3 region has 14 residues. CDR3 sequence (DNA): TGTGCCAGCAGTTTTCGGGGGACGAACACTGAAGCTTTCTTT. Translation: CASSFRGTNTEAFF.

This clonotype has just a few counts. This chain connects TRBV12-3 or TRBV12-4 to TRBJ2-7; D uncertain. V lost 6 bases and J lost 6, with 15 bases in between. CDR3 length: 13 residues. Written as DNA, the CDR3 is TGTGCCAGCAGCTTCCGAATAGCTAGCGAGCAGTACTTC. Its protein product is CASSFRIASEQYF.